Presented here are 4 T cell receptor beta chains from one specimen sequenced in a study of CD8 T cells in Susac syndrome. Random hexamers were used to reverse transcribe roughly 0.5 to 1 ug of RNA. TCRdb processed the immunoSEQ multiplex PCR reads anew with MiXCR; each CDR3 protein has one entry. The sample holds about 300,000 distinct CDR3 sequences; 75% to 90% are singletons and the top ten take approximately 0.2%. The sequenced material came from CD8+ T cells from PBMCs. The receptors come from a human donor with multiple sclerosis.

The chain has TRBV7-8 and TRBJ1-1; D unresolved. The CDR3 spans 14 residues. Trimming left V 4 bases short and J 8 bases short, with 17 bases between. Per the germline V gene, CDR1 is SGHVS and CDR2 is FQNEAQ. CDR3 bases: TGTGCCAGCAGCTCACTGGCCCAGATATGGGAAGCTTTCTTT. It encodes CASSSLAQIWEAFF.

V and J are TRBV19 and TRBJ2-5; 7 bases are a match to TRBD2. CDR1 is LNHDA, CDR2 SQIVND, per germline (reference sequence). CDR3 size: 14 residues. V dropped 10 bases and J dropped 5; count of bases not matched to a gene: 13. CDR3 sequence reads: CATRLAGGGETQYF. CDR3 sequence (DNA): TGTGCCACCCGACTAGCAGGAGGAGGGGAGACCCAGTACTTC.

DNA of the CDR3: TGTGCCTGGAGTGTATGGGAGAAAACAGTCACAGATACGCAGTATTTT. Its protein is CAWSVWEKTVTDTQYF. This chain connects TRBV30 to TRBJ2-3; D is perhaps TRBD2 (5 bases). Looked up from germline, CDR1 is GTSNPN and CDR2 is SVGIG (reference sequence). Trimming removed 0 bases at V and 2 bases at J, with 15 bases between. This CDR3 spans 16 amino acids.

This chain links TRBV6-4 with TRBJ2-2; 7 nucleotides agree with TRBD1. The V segment lost 6 bases and the J segment 4 bases; nucleotides outside the gene matches: 8. Germline V gene lookup returns CDR1 MRHNA and CDR2 SNTAGT. This CDR3 is built from 15 residues. The CDR3 DNA is TGTGCCAGCAGCCCTGAGCCAGGGGGCACCGGGGAGCTGTTTTTT. Residues: CASSPEPGGTGELFF.